The T cell receptor beta chain described here comes from a study of Graves' ophthalmopathy and Graves' hyperthyroidism. Study as a whole: Before any treatment, peripheral blood was taken at the initial diagnosis.

Researchers took RNA transcripts and amplified TCR beta CDR3 regions from them. First-round RT-PCR with HTBI primers preceded a second-round multiplex PCR. TCRdb re-called the multiplex PCR reads with MiXCR, one entry per CDR3 protein. The data hold almost 750,000 distinct CDR3 sequences, with roughly 40% observed a single time. This clonotype was observed a few times. V was trimmed by 7 bases and J by 1 base, leaving 16 bases between them. The CDR3 sequence is 15 residues long. Looked up from germline, CDR1 is LNHDA and CDR2 is SQIVND (reference sequence). J is TRBJ1-1 and V is TRBV19; D is unresolved. The sequenced sample was peripheral blood. The source is an adult man with Graves' ophthalmopathy. CDR3 DNA: TGTGCCAGTAACACTCAATATCGACAGAACACTGAAGCTTTCTTT. Encoded protein: CASNTQYRQNTEAFF. Using reference TRBV19 and TRBJ1-1 for the parts outside the CDR3, the full variable domain is DGGITQSPKYLFRKEGQNVTLSCEQNLNHDAMYWYRQDPGQGLRLIYYSQIVNDFQKGDIAEGYSVSREKKESFPLTVTSAQKNPTAFYLCASNTQYRQNTEAFFGQGTRLTVV.